Listed below are T cell receptor beta chains from one sample, sequenced in a study of long-term antiretroviral therapy in people with HIV. Libraries were prepared by immunoSEQ multiplex PCR; TCRdb keeps only in-frame clonotypes and omits some of them. The sample holds about 36,000 clones, around three quarters seen once. Sequencing used unsorted PBMCs, obtained 3.4 years after starting antiretroviral therapy. All receptors come from a man aged 30-40 years with HIV. The CDR3 runs from the conserved cysteine through the conserved F or W. The D gene is left open where the match is weak. The size entry is marked missing in some rows and otherwise reads once, few, many or a size class.

clone_size: NA
d_call: NA
j_call: TRBJ2-2
v_call: TRBV5-1
cdr3_nt: TGCGCCAGCAGCACAAACACCGGGGAGCTGTTTTTT
cdr3_aa: CASSTNTGELFF

clone_size: NA
d_call: NA
j_call: TRBJ1-6
v_call: TRBV4-2
cdr3_nt: TGTGCCAGCAGCCAAGATCAGGGTTCACCCCTCCACTTT
cdr3_aa: CASSQDQGSPLHF

clone_size: large
d_call: NA
j_call: TRBJ2-7
v_call: TRBV7-9
cdr3_nt: TGTGCCAGCAGCTTACCGCCCCCGGGACTTCCCTACGAGCAGTACTTC
cdr3_aa: CASSLPPPGLPYEQYF

clone_size: NA
d_call: TRBD2
j_call: TRBJ2-7
v_call: TRBV7-8
cdr3_nt: TGTGCCAGCAGCTTAGCGGTACTAGCGGGCCCCTACGAGCAGTACTTC
cdr3_aa: CASSLAVLAGPYEQYF

clone_size: NA
d_call: TRBD2
j_call: TRBJ2-2
v_call: TRBV5-1
cdr3_nt: TGCGCCAGCAGCACGGGGGGTTTGAACACCGGGGAGCTGTTTTTT
cdr3_aa: CASSTGGLNTGELFF

clone_size: NA
d_call: TRBD2
j_call: TRBJ2-1
v_call: TRBV7-9
cdr3_nt: TGTGCCAGTAGCGGGATGAGGAGCTCCTACAATGAGCAGTTCTTC
cdr3_aa: CASSGMRSSYNEQFF

clone_size: few
d_call: TRBD1
j_call: TRBJ2-3
v_call: TRBV6-5
cdr3_nt: TGTGCCAGCAGTCCAGGGGGCAGAGGTTCAGATACGCAGTATTTT
cdr3_aa: CASSPGGRGSDTQYF

clone_size: NA
d_call: TRBD1
j_call: TRBJ2-7
v_call: TRBV18
cdr3_nt: TGTGCCAGCTCACCGATACAGGGGGACGAGCAGTACTTC
cdr3_aa: CASSPIQGDEQYF

clone_size: NA
d_call: NA
j_call: TRBJ2-7
v_call: TRBV19
cdr3_nt: TGTGCCAGTAGCCCTTCGAGAGGCGAGCAGTACTTC
cdr3_aa: CASSPSRGEQYF

clone_size: NA
d_call: NA
j_call: TRBJ2-7
v_call: TRBV9
cdr3_nt: TGTGCCAGCAGCGTTGGGGGAAGCTCCTACGAGCAGTACTTC
cdr3_aa: CASSVGGSSYEQYF

clone_size: NA
d_call: NA
j_call: TRBJ1-4
v_call: TRBV5-4
cdr3_nt: TGTGCCAGCAGCTTGAAGCCAACTAATGAAAAACTGTTTTTT
cdr3_aa: CASSLKPTNEKLFF

clone_size: NA
d_call: NA
j_call: TRBJ2-7
v_call: TRBV6-5
cdr3_nt: TGTGCCAGCAGTTACGGGTTGTCGACCTCCTCCTACGAGCAGTACTTC
cdr3_aa: CASSYGLSTSSYEQYF

clone_size: few
d_call: NA
j_call: TRBJ1-2
v_call: TRBV28
cdr3_nt: TGTGCCAGCTCAGGGAATACAAACTATGGCTACACCTTC
cdr3_aa: CASSGNTNYGYTF

clone_size: once
d_call: NA
j_call: TRBJ1-1
v_call: TRBV4-3
cdr3_nt: TGCGCCAGCAGCCAACGACAGAAGAACACTGAAGCTTTCTTT
cdr3_aa: CASSQRQKNTEAFF

clone_size: NA
d_call: TRBD1
j_call: TRBJ2-2
v_call: TRBV6-5
cdr3_nt: TGTGCCAGCAGCCGAGACAGGGCCAACACCGGGGAGCTGTTTTTT
cdr3_aa: CASSRDRANTGELFF

clone_size: NA
d_call: TRBD2
j_call: TRBJ2-7
v_call: TRBV19
cdr3_nt: TGTGCCAGTAGTCCGACTAGCGGGATGACTTACGAGCAGTACTTC
cdr3_aa: CASSPTSGMTYEQYF

clone_size: NA
d_call: TRBD2
j_call: TRBJ2-1
v_call: TRBV9
cdr3_nt: TGTGCCAGCAGCAAAACCGGGACTAGCTACAATGAGCAGTTCTTC
cdr3_aa: CASSKTGTSYNEQFF

clone_size: NA
d_call: TRBD1
j_call: TRBJ2-4
v_call: TRBV7-9
cdr3_nt: TGTGCCAGCAGCTTAGTCCGGGACAGTGGTAGAGACATTCAGTACTTC
cdr3_aa: CASSLVRDSGRDIQYF

clone_size: NA
d_call: NA
j_call: TRBJ2-7
v_call: TRBV7-2
cdr3_nt: TGTGCCAGCAGCTCCCACTACGAGCAGTACTTC
cdr3_aa: CASSSHYEQYF

clone_size: NA
d_call: TRBD1
j_call: TRBJ2-7
v_call: TRBV5-1
cdr3_nt: TGCGCCAGCAGCTGGGGACAGGGGGGTTTCGAGCAGTACTTC
cdr3_aa: CASSWGQGGFEQYF

clone_size: NA
d_call: TRBD2
j_call: TRBJ2-1
v_call: TRBV18
cdr3_nt: TGTGCCAGCTTACCAACTAGCGGCTCCTACAATGAGCAGTTCTTC
cdr3_aa: CASLPTSGSYNEQFF

clone_size: once
d_call: NA
j_call: TRBJ1-5
v_call: TRBV19
cdr3_nt: TGTGCCAGTAGTATAAACGGCAATCAGCCCCAGCATTTT
cdr3_aa: CASSINGNQPQHF

clone_size: NA
d_call: NA
j_call: TRBJ2-7
v_call: TRBV30
cdr3_nt: TGTGCCTGGAGTAGAGGAGGGACCGAGCAGTACTTC
cdr3_aa: CAWSRGGTEQYF

clone_size: NA
d_call: NA
j_call: TRBJ2-7
v_call: TRBV13
cdr3_nt: TGTGCCAGCAGCTTAGTCAGGGGAGGGTTGTACGAGCAGTACTTC
cdr3_aa: CASSLVRGGLYEQYF

clone_size: NA
d_call: NA
j_call: TRBJ2-2
v_call: TRBV27
cdr3_nt: TGTGCCAGCAGTTTAGGGCGCACCGGGGAGCTGTTTTTT
cdr3_aa: CASSLGRTGELFF

clone_size: NA
d_call: TRBD2
j_call: TRBJ2-7
v_call: TRBV28
cdr3_nt: TGTGCCAGCGGCATAGCGGGAGCCTCCTACGAGCAGTACTTC
cdr3_aa: CASGIAGASYEQYF

clone_size: once
d_call: NA
j_call: TRBJ1-1
v_call: TRBV5-8
cdr3_nt: TGTGCCAGCAGCTTGTTTGCGGGGACTGAAGCTTTCTTT
cdr3_aa: CASSLFAGTEAFF

clone_size: NA
d_call: NA
j_call: TRBJ2-3
v_call: TRBV29-1
cdr3_nt: TGCAGCTCCATCGGAGTCCACATAGATACGCAGTATTTT
cdr3_aa: CSSIGVHIDTQYF

clone_size: NA
d_call: NA
j_call: TRBJ1-1
v_call: TRBV5-1
cdr3_nt: TGCGCCAGCAGCCTCGGTAGAGGCACTGAAGCTTTCTTT
cdr3_aa: CASSLGRGTEAFF

clone_size: few
d_call: NA
j_call: TRBJ1-5
v_call: TRBV6-1
cdr3_nt: TGTGCCAGCACCATGGACCTCGGCTGGAATCAGCCCCAGCATTTT
cdr3_aa: CASTMDLGWNQPQHF

clone_size: once
d_call: NA
j_call: TRBJ2-1
v_call: TRBV4-1
cdr3_nt: TGCGCCAGCAGCCAAGCCCCCGGGGGCGGTTTCAATGAGCAGTTCTTC
cdr3_aa: CASSQAPGGGFNEQFF

clone_size: NA
d_call: TRBD1
j_call: TRBJ2-1
v_call: TRBV11-2
cdr3_nt: TGTGCCAGCAGCTTAGGCACAGGGGTCAATGAGCAGTTCTTC
cdr3_aa: CASSLGTGVNEQFF

clone_size: NA
d_call: TRBD2
j_call: TRBJ2-5
v_call: TRBV27
cdr3_nt: TGTGTCTCTCGTGTTAGCGGGAGGTCTGGAGAGACCCAGTACTTC
cdr3_aa: CVSRVSGRSGETQYF

clone_size: NA
d_call: NA
j_call: TRBJ2-5
v_call: TRBV7-8
cdr3_nt: TGTGCCAGCAGCCGTTACCCGGGACCGAGGGAGACCCAGTACTTC
cdr3_aa: CASSRYPGPRETQYF

clone_size: NA
d_call: TRBD1
j_call: TRBJ2-7
v_call: TRBV7-2
cdr3_nt: TGTGCCAGCAGCTTGAGGGGGCCCCCCACCTACGAGCAGTACTTC
cdr3_aa: CASSLRGPPTYEQYF

clone_size: NA
d_call: TRBD2
j_call: TRBJ2-7
v_call: TRBV4-3
cdr3_nt: TGCGCCAGCAGCCAAAACCGACTAGCAAACTACGAGCAGTACTTC
cdr3_aa: CASSQNRLANYEQYF

clone_size: NA
d_call: TRBD1
j_call: TRBJ2-7
v_call: TRBV27
cdr3_nt: TGTGCCAGCAGTTTGGGACAGGCGATCTCCTACGAGCAGTACTTC
cdr3_aa: CASSLGQAISYEQYF

clone_size: NA
d_call: NA
j_call: TRBJ2-3
v_call: TRBV29-1
cdr3_nt: TGCAGCCAGTTACAGGGAGGGAATACGCAGTATTTT
cdr3_aa: CSQLQGGNTQYF

clone_size: NA
d_call: TRBD1
j_call: TRBJ2-7
v_call: TRBV5-5
cdr3_nt: TGTGCCAGCAGCCTGCTTACGTTTGGACAGGGGAGTGGCGAGCAGTACTTC
cdr3_aa: CASSLLTFGQGSGEQYF

clone_size: NA
d_call: NA
j_call: TRBJ2-3
v_call: TRBV4-3
cdr3_nt: TGCGCCAGCAGCCAAGGGTCGTGGCCCACAGATACGCAGTATTTT
cdr3_aa: CASSQGSWPTDTQYF

clone_size: NA
d_call: NA
j_call: TRBJ1-4
v_call: TRBV4-3
cdr3_nt: TGCGCCAGCAGCCTTAGAGTTGCAACTAATGAAAAACTGTTTTTT
cdr3_aa: CASSLRVATNEKLFF

clone_size: NA
d_call: TRBD2
j_call: TRBJ2-7
v_call: TRBV4-3
cdr3_nt: TGCGCCAGCAGCCAAGGGACTAGCGCTACCTACGAGCAGTACTTC
cdr3_aa: CASSQGTSATYEQYF